The sequence of this T cell receptor beta chain was determined in a study of shared clonotypes between healthy human individuals. Turning to the study itself: CD4 naive and memory got three plates each, CD8 naive two, CD8 memory one.

This clone occurred once. Its antigen is as yet unknown. Study-wide results and caveats: The rarefaction results pointed to incomplete sorted-subset sequencing despite large depth. Clonotype sharing levels among donors were expected to vary with sequencing depth.

Using 200 ng DNA, 32,000 or so T cell genomes, the sorted-subset replicate PCRs were run. Profiled with immunoSEQ multiplex PCR; TCRdb holds only in-frame clones, not every one. The table lists about 610,000 clones, about 96% of them singletons, with roughly 0.1% in the top ten. CD8 cells classed as naive were CD45RO-negative and positively selected for CCR7, excluding terminally differentiated effector memory CD45RA+ cells. This receptor was taken from a woman in her 30s in good health. Specimen: naive CD8+ T cells sorted from blood.

The CDR3 nucleotides are TGTGCCTGGACCCCCCTACTAGCGGGTCCCGAGTCGCCGCCATTTGGGCAGTACTTC. Its protein product is CAWTPLLAGPESPPFGQYF. The chain combines TRBV30 with TRBJ2-7, with 9 bases that match TRBD2. The V gene's germline CDR1 is GTSNPN and CDR2 SVGIG (reference sequence). The ends lost 4 bases at V and 9 bases at J; junction bases unmatched: 28. The CDR3 length is 19 residues.